One sample yielded the 18 T cell receptor beta chains listed below, sequenced in a study of blood T cell repertoires in COVID-19. Assay used: immunoSEQ multiplex PCR; TCRdb lists only in-frame clones, some missing. The repertoire holds roughly 200,000 clones, 70% to 90% seen once, with approximately 12% in the top ten. The sequencing input was peripheral blood. Receptors were obtained from a woman between 18 and 29 years old who had recovered from COVID-19.

The J gene is TRBJ1-1, the V gene TRBV6-5; TRBD1 agrees at 9 bases. The J segment lost 12 bases and the V segment lost 5 bases, leaving 7 bases of the junction unmatched. CDR1 is MNHEY, CDR2 SVGAGI, per germline. The CDR3 runs to 12 residues. The CDR3 sequence is CASSNRGRGTFF. CDR3 DNA sequence: TGTGCCAGCAGTAACAGGGGGCGGGGGACTTTCTTT.

V and J are TRBV27 and TRBJ2-7; 10 bases agree with TRBD2. This CDR3 has 15 amino acids. The trim removed 2 bases at V and 4 bases at J, leaving 5 bases unmatched. Germline V gene sequence: CDR1 MNHEY, CDR2 SMNVEV (reference sequence). CDR3 sequence (DNA): TGTGCCAGCAGTTTAACCGGGACTAGCGCATACGAGCAGTACTTC. Its translation: CASSLTGTSAYEQYF.

The table lists this clone with a few counts. V and J are TRBV4-2 and TRBJ2-7; D is undetermined. Germline V gives CDR1 LGHNA, CDR2 YNFKEQ. Trimming took off 4 bases at V and 6 bases at J, with 10 bases between the two ends. This CDR3 is built from 12 residues. The CDR3 is CASSPGGSEQYF. The CDR3, as DNA: TGTGCCAGCAGCCCGGGTGGATCCGAGCAGTACTTC.

This clone was picked up a small number of times. The rearrangement links TRBV4-1 to TRBJ2-2; 7 bases agree with TRBD1. This CDR3 has 12 amino acids. CDR1 MGHRA and CDR2 YSYEKL come from the germline V gene. With V trimmed by 7 bases and J by 6 bases, 2 bases remained unmatched. The CDR3 is CASTDRAGELFF. In DNA, the CDR3 is TGCGCCAGCACAGACAGGGCCGGGGAGCTGTTTTTT.

This chain joins TRBV9 and TRBJ2-5, with D perhaps matching TRBD1 (6 bases). The CDR3 totals 13 residues. Germline V gives CDR1 SGDLS, CDR2 YYNGEE. Trimming stripped 0 bases from V and 5 bases from J, with 8 bases between. CDR3 residues: CASSVDRVETQYF. CDR3 bases: TGTGCCAGCAGCGTAGACAGGGTGGAGACCCAGTACTTC. The full variable domain, in which reference TRBV9 and TRBJ2-5 provide the parts outside the CDR3, is DSGVTQTPKHLITATGQRVTLRCSPRSGDLSVYWYQQSLDQGLQFLIQYYNGEERAKGNILERFSAQQFPDLHSELNLSSLELGDSALYFCASSVDRVETQYFGPGTRLLVL.

This clone was recorded a few times. The chain combines TRBV3-1 (or the pseudogene TRBV3-2) with TRBJ1-2, with 9 bases lining up with TRBD1. The CDR3 covers 15 residues. Trimming took 4 bases from V and 7 from J; bases not matched to a gene: 10. Germline CDR1 and CDR2: LGHDT and YNNKEL (reference sequence). The CDR3 coding sequence is TGTGCCAGCAGCCGGGACAGGGAGCCTCGGGGTGGCTACACCTTC. Translation: CASSRDREPRGGYTF.

This chain connects TRBV5-6 to TRBJ2-5, with 8 bases matching TRBD1. The CDR3 has 14 residues. The V and J ends lost 3 bases and 3 bases, in that order; junction bases with no gene match: 4. Per the germline V gene, CDR1 is SGHDT and CDR2 is YYEEEE. CDR3 nucleotides: TGTGCCAGCAGCTCAGAGACAGGGGAAGAGACCCAGTACTTC. It yields the protein CASSSETGEETQYF.

This chain links TRBV7-2 with TRBJ2-5, with 7 bases aligning to TRBD1. V lost 5 bases to trimming and J lost 5 bases; unmatched junction nucleotides: 14. The CDR3 contains 16 residues. Germline V gene lookup returns CDR1 SGHTA and CDR2 FQGNSA. The CDR3 DNA reads as TGTGCCAGCAGCGGGGGCGGACAGGATTGGTGGGAGACCCAGTACTTC. It encodes CASSGGGQDWWETQYF.

This clone was seen a single time. This chain uses TRBV6-5 with TRBJ2-1; 9 bases agree with TRBD2. The V segment lost 4 bases and the J segment 9 bases; nucleotides outside the gene matches: 10. CDR1 and CDR2 (germline): MNHEY, SVGAGI. This CDR3 region has 15 residues. The CDR3 DNA is TGTGCCAGCAGTTCCCCTAGCGGGATATCGGGTGAGCAGTTCTTC. It yields the protein CASSSPSGISGEQFF.

The J gene is TRBJ2-7, the V gene TRBV2; 9 bases match TRBD1. CDR1 is SNHLY, CDR2 FYNNEI, per germline. Trimming took 6 bases from V and 5 from J; bases not matched to a gene: 2. The CDR3 runs 12 residues. The CDR3 nucleotides read TGTGCCAGCAGCCGGGACAGGGACGAGCAGTACTTC. It yields the protein CASSRDRDEQYF.

In this sample, this clone turned up once. V and J are TRBV6-5 and TRBJ1-6; D ambiguous. The length of the CDR3 is 15 residues. Between the trimmed V and J ends, which lost 10 bases and 5 bases, there was a span of 18 bases. CDR1 and CDR2 (germline): MNHEY, SVGAGI. DNA of the CDR3: TGTGCCACCAGCGGGGAGGGCCTAAATAATTCACCCCTCCACTTT. Its translation: CATSGEGLNNSPLHF.

The CDR3 DNA reads as TGTGCCAGCTCACCGGGGACAGGGATCGGGGAGCTGTTTTTT. Translated, it gives CASSPGTGIGELFF. The V call is TRBV18, the J call TRBJ2-2; 9 nucleotides line up with TRBD1. Germline loops: CDR1 KGHSH, CDR2 LQKENI. The CDR3 sequence is 14 residues long. V lost 3 bases to trimming and J lost 7 bases; unmatched junction nucleotides: 3.

The chain joins TRBV6-5 to TRBJ1-4; 9 positions agree with TRBD1. V gave up 6 bases and J gave up 8 bases; unmatched junction bases: 10. Looked up from germline, CDR1 is MNHEY and CDR2 is SVGAGI. The CDR3 covers 15 residues. CDR3 DNA sequence: TGTGCCAGCAGACAGGGGGCGCGGATAGACGAAAAACTGTTTTTT. Translation gives CASRQGARIDEKLFF.

The rearrangement links TRBV23-1 to TRBJ2-7; possibly TRBD2 for D (5 bases). TRBV23-1 is filed as an ORF, its function uncertain. Trimming removed 6 bases at V and 2 bases at J, with 14 bases between. The CDR3 contains 14 residues. DNA of the CDR3: TGCGCCAGCAGGATCGATCGGGGAACCTACGAGCAGTACTTC. Protein product: CASRIDRGTYEQYF.

This clone has more than one count but fewer than ten. The V call is TRBV4-2, the J call TRBJ2-7, with D maybe TRBD2 (6 bases). Germline V CDR1 and CDR2: LGHNA, YNFKEQ. CDR3 length equals 16 residues. V gave up 1 base and J gave up 2 bases, with 15 bases separating them. The CDR3 loop reads CASSQGLRDSTYEQYF. The CDR3 coding sequence is TGTGCCAGCAGCCAAGGGCTCCGGGACTCAACCTACGAGCAGTACTTC.

CDR3 sequence reads: CASSQGQNMNTEAFF. The CDR3 DNA follows: TGTGCCAGCAGCCAGGGACAAAACATGAACACTGAAGCTTTCTTT. V usage is TRBV5-4 and J usage is TRBJ1-1, with D possibly TRBD1 on 6 matching bases. Germline loops: CDR1 SGHNT, CDR2 YYREEE (reference sequence). Trimming removed 4 bases from V and 0 bases from J, with 13 bases in between. CDR3 length: 15 amino acids.

There are many counts of this clone. The chain carries TRBV4-2 and TRBJ2-7; 11 bases line up with TRBD2. The length of the CDR3 is 15 residues. Germline V CDR1 and CDR2: LGHNA, YNFKEQ. Losses at the gene ends were 1 base for V and 1 base for J; bases not matched to a gene: 0. The CDR3 DNA is TGTGCCAGCAGCCAAGGACTAGCGGGATCCTACGAGCAGTACTTC. Amino acid sequence: CASSQGLAGSYEQYF.

J is TRBJ1-1 and V is TRBV4-3; D gene uncertain. Trimming stripped 8 bases from V and 1 base from J, with 11 bases between. The germline CDR1 and CDR2 sequences are LGHNA and YSLEER. The CDR3 runs 13 residues. The CDR3 sequence: CASGRRANTEAFF. CDR3 bases: TGCGCCAGCGGACGGAGGGCGAACACTGAAGCTTTCTTT.